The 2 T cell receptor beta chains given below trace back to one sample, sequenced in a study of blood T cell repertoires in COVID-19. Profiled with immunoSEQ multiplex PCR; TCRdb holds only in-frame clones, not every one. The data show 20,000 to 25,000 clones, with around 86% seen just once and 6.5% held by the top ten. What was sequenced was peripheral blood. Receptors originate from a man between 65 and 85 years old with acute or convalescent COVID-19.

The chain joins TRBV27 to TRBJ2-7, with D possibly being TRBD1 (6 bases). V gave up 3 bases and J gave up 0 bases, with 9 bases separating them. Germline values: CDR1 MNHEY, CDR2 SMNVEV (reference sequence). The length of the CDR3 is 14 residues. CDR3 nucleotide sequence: TGTGCCAGCAGTTTTTCGGACAGCTCCTACGAGCAGTACTTC. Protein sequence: CASSFSDSSYEQYF.

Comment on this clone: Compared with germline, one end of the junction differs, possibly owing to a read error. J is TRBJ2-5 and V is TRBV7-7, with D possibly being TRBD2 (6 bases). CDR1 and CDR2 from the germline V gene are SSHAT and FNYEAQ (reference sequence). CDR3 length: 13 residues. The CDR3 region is CASSLGSGETQYF. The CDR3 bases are TGTGCTAGCAGCTTAGGTAGCGGAGAGACCCAGTACTTC. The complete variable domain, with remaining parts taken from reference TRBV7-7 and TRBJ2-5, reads GAGVSQSPRYKVTKRGQDVTLRCDPISSHATLYWYQQALGQGPEFLTYFNYEAQPDKSGLPSDRFSAERPEGSISTLTIQRTEQRDSAMYRCASSLGSGETQYFGPGTRLLVL.